Listed below are T cell receptor beta chains from one sample, sequenced in a study of OX40 agonist ivuxolimab in advanced cancers. Libraries were prepared by immunoSEQ multiplex PCR; TCRdb keeps only in-frame clonotypes and omits some of them. The data show some 45,000 clones, roughly 86% seen once. Source: CD4+ or CD8+ T cells sorted from blood, taken in a trial of the OX40 agonist ivuxolimab. The receptors were gathered from an adult with an advanced solid tumor such as melanoma, head and neck, liver or kidney cancer. CDR3s include the opening cysteine and the closing phenylalanine or tryptophan. The order of the fields is V gene, clone size, J gene, D gene, CDR3 DNA, CDR3 protein. A D gene is named only where the DNA matches it firmly. Size is stated for part of the rows, as once, few or many counts, or as a class when the clone is expanded.

v_gene: TRBV4-1
abundance: NA
j_gene: TRBJ2-7
d_gene: TRBD1
CDR3nt: TGCGCCAGCAGCCAAGGAAAGGCGGACAGGGGGCACGAGCAGTACTTC
CDR3aa: CASSQGKADRGHEQYF

v_gene: TRBV11-2
abundance: NA
j_gene: TRBJ1-4
d_gene: TRBD1
CDR3nt: TGTGCCAGCAGCTTTGGGGGGACAGGGATTAATGAAAAACTGTTTTTT
CDR3aa: CASSFGGTGINEKLFF

v_gene: TRBV7-6
abundance: NA
j_gene: TRBJ1-1
d_gene: NA
CDR3nt: TGTGCCAGCAGCTTTGCGGTCGGCTCAGCTTTCTTT
CDR3aa: CASSFAVGSAFF

v_gene: TRBV19
abundance: NA
j_gene: TRBJ2-7
d_gene: NA
CDR3nt: TGTGCCAGTAGTATGGGGGGTTACTACGAGCAGTACTTC
CDR3aa: CASSMGGYYEQYF

v_gene: TRBV7-9
abundance: NA
j_gene: TRBJ1-1
d_gene: NA
CDR3nt: TGTGCCAGCAGCTTAGCGGGAGCTGAAGCTTTCTTT
CDR3aa: CASSLAGAEAFF

v_gene: TRBV28
abundance: NA
j_gene: TRBJ2-3
d_gene: TRBD2
CDR3nt: TGTGCCAGCAGTTTTCCCACTAGCGGGAAGGCGACAGATACGCAGTATTTT
CDR3aa: CASSFPTSGKATDTQYF

v_gene: TRBV29-1
abundance: NA
j_gene: TRBJ2-5
d_gene: NA
CDR3nt: TGCAGCGTTGACTGGGGTCAACAAGAGACCCAGTACTTC
CDR3aa: CSVDWGQQETQYF

v_gene: TRBV19
abundance: NA
j_gene: TRBJ2-7
d_gene: NA
CDR3nt: TGTGCCAGTAGTATCGGCCTGGGGTACGAGCAGTACTTC
CDR3aa: CASSIGLGYEQYF

v_gene: TRBV2
abundance: once
j_gene: TRBJ2-2
d_gene: NA
CDR3nt: TGTGCCAGCACTGACGGGGGCACCGGGGAGCTGTTTTTT
CDR3aa: CASTDGGTGELFF

v_gene: TRBV19
abundance: NA
j_gene: TRBJ1-4
d_gene: TRBD1
CDR3nt: TGTGCCAGTACCGTCTTTGGGCAGGGGGGTGAAAAACTGTTTTTT
CDR3aa: CASTVFGQGGEKLFF

v_gene: TRBV13
abundance: NA
j_gene: TRBJ1-5
d_gene: NA
CDR3nt: TGTGCCAGCAGCCAAGACGGTAGCAATCAGCCCCAGCATTTT
CDR3aa: CASSQDGSNQPQHF

v_gene: TRBV11-2
abundance: NA
j_gene: TRBJ2-3
d_gene: TRBD1
CDR3nt: TGTGCCAGCAGCTTAGATGGCAGGGGGCTCACAGATACGCAGTATTTT
CDR3aa: CASSLDGRGLTDTQYF

v_gene: TRBV10-3
abundance: NA
j_gene: TRBJ1-2
d_gene: TRBD1
CDR3nt: TGTGCCAGCCAGGACAGGGGATTTAACTATGGCTACACCTTC
CDR3aa: CASQDRGFNYGYTF

v_gene: TRBV29-1
abundance: NA
j_gene: TRBJ2-5
d_gene: NA
CDR3nt: TGCAGCGTCCCAGGGCAAGAGACCCAGTACTTC
CDR3aa: CSVPGQETQYF

v_gene: TRBV7-9
abundance: NA
j_gene: TRBJ2-1
d_gene: TRBD2
CDR3nt: TGTGCCAGCAGCTTAGTGGGGGGGAATGAGCAGTTCTTC
CDR3aa: CASSLVGGNEQFF

v_gene: TRBV2
abundance: NA
j_gene: TRBJ2-7
d_gene: TRBD2
CDR3nt: TGTGCCAGCAGTGTATTCTTAGCGGGCGAGCAGTACTTC
CDR3aa: CASSVFLAGEQYF

v_gene: TRBV9
abundance: NA
j_gene: TRBJ2-1
d_gene: NA
CDR3nt: TGTGCCAGCAGCGTATCTCGGGAGCACATGGACAAATACAATGAGCAGTTCTTC
CDR3aa: CASSVSREHMDKYNEQFF

v_gene: TRBV6-1
abundance: NA
j_gene: TRBJ2-7
d_gene: NA
CDR3nt: TGTGCCAGCAGTTCCTACTACGAGCAGTACTTC
CDR3aa: CASSSYYEQYF

v_gene: TRBV5-8
abundance: once
j_gene: TRBJ1-2
d_gene: NA
CDR3nt: TGTGCCAGCAGCTTTGGCCCTTACTTGGGCTACACCTTC
CDR3aa: CASSFGPYLGYTF

v_gene: TRBV6-5
abundance: NA
j_gene: TRBJ2-1
d_gene: TRBD1
CDR3nt: TGTGCCAGCAGCCCGGGACAGGGTTCCTACAATGAGCAGTTCTTC
CDR3aa: CASSPGQGSYNEQFF

v_gene: TRBV7-9
abundance: NA
j_gene: TRBJ2-7
d_gene: TRBD1
CDR3nt: TGTGCCAGCAGCCAATTAGGACAGGAAAGCTCCTACGAGCAGTACTTC
CDR3aa: CASSQLGQESSYEQYF

v_gene: TRBV4-3
abundance: NA
j_gene: TRBJ2-3
d_gene: TRBD2
CDR3nt: TGCGCCAGCAGCCAGCAGGGACTAGCGGAAATCACAGATACGCAGTATTTT
CDR3aa: CASSQQGLAEITDTQYF

v_gene: TRBV6-1
abundance: few
j_gene: TRBJ2-3
d_gene: TRBD2
CDR3nt: TGTGCCAGCAGTGAAAGCGGGGGGGCCACAGATACGCAGTATTTT
CDR3aa: CASSESGGATDTQYF

v_gene: TRBV6-5
abundance: few
j_gene: TRBJ1-2
d_gene: NA
CDR3nt: TGTGCCAGCGAGGCCCGGGGGATCTATGGCTACACCTTC
CDR3aa: CASEARGIYGYTF

v_gene: TRBV7-2
abundance: NA
j_gene: TRBJ2-3
d_gene: TRBD2
CDR3nt: TGTGCCAGCAGCTTAGTTAGCGGGACAGATACGCAGTATTTT
CDR3aa: CASSLVSGTDTQYF

v_gene: TRBV6-1
abundance: medium-sized
j_gene: TRBJ1-6
d_gene: NA
CDR3nt: TGTGCCAGCAGTGACCGGCCAGGGCCCTATAATTCACCCCTCCACTTT
CDR3aa: CASSDRPGPYNSPLHF

v_gene: TRBV19
abundance: few
j_gene: TRBJ1-1
d_gene: NA
CDR3nt: TGTGCCAGCAAGGACCTTCAGTACACTGAAGCTTTCTTT
CDR3aa: CASKDLQYTEAFF

v_gene: TRBV29-1
abundance: NA
j_gene: TRBJ1-5
d_gene: NA
CDR3nt: TGCAGCGCCCAGGGTGGTGGACAGCCCCAGCATTTT
CDR3aa: CSAQGGGQPQHF

v_gene: TRBV28
abundance: once
j_gene: TRBJ2-1
d_gene: NA
CDR3nt: TGTGCCAGCAGTTTCAGGATTTTGGGGACAACTTTTTCCTACAATGAGCAGTTCTTC
CDR3aa: CASSFRILGTTFSYNEQFF

v_gene: TRBV12-5
abundance: NA
j_gene: TRBJ2-1
d_gene: NA
CDR3nt: TGTGCTAGTGCCGCTGGACGGCGGGAGCAGTTCTTC
CDR3aa: CASAAGRREQFF

v_gene: TRBV4-1
abundance: NA
j_gene: TRBJ1-1
d_gene: NA
CDR3nt: TGCGCCAGCAGCGAACAGGAGGGCACTGAAGCTTTCTTT
CDR3aa: CASSEQEGTEAFF

v_gene: TRBV13
abundance: NA
j_gene: TRBJ2-5
d_gene: NA
CDR3nt: TGTGCCAGCATCTCCGGGACGGAAGAGACCCAGTACTTC
CDR3aa: CASISGTEETQYF